The 5 T cell receptor beta chains reported below all come from one sample, sequenced in a study of PD-L1 blockade in urothelial cancer. Sequencing was performed with immunoSEQ multiplex PCR; in TCRdb, only in-frame clones are kept and a portion is missing. Of approximately 70,000 clones in the sample, approximately 91% were seen once. The sequences come from PBMCs, collected around atezolizumab (anti-PD-L1) treatment. The receptor set was obtained from a man aged 55-75 years with urothelial cancer.

CDR3 residues: CASSKVKGGGTDTQYF. In nucleotides, the CDR3 is TGTGCCAGCAGCAAAGTAAAGGGAGGCGGCACAGATACGCAGTATTTT. J is TRBJ2-3 and V is TRBV21-1; the listed D gene, TRBD2, was not tested against the DNA. TRBV21-1 is a recognized pseudogene. There are 16 residues in the CDR3.

This chain joins TRBV28 and TRBJ2-7; 13 bases match TRBD2. J lost 2 bases, V lost 6 bases, and 7 bases had no gene match. The CDR3 totals 16 residues. Germline V lookup: CDR1 MDHEN, CDR2 SYDVKM. CDR3 bases: TGTGCCAGCAGATCATCCGGGACTAGCGGGACCTACGAGCAGTACTTC. Protein sequence: CASRSSGTSGTYEQYF.

The rearrangement joins TRBV30 to TRBJ1-5; 9 bases fit TRBD1. Trimming at V came to 3 bases and at J to 6 bases, leaving 6 bases not matched to a gene. The CDR3 runs 14 residues. Germline CDR1 reads GTSNPN; CDR2 reads SVGIG (reference sequence). CDR3 DNA sequence: TGTGCCTGGAGCACCGGGACAGGGCCTCAGCCCCAGCATTTT. Its protein product is CAWSTGTGPQPQHF.

The CDR3: CASSYSRYQPQHF. The CDR3 coding sequence is TGTGCCAGCAGTTACTCACGGTATCAGCCCCAGCATTTT. The chain carries TRBV6-5 and TRBJ1-5; D is unclear. Per the germline V gene, CDR1 is MNHEY and CDR2 is SVGAGI. Trimming removed 0 bases at V and 5 bases at J, with 5 bases between. This CDR3 is 13 amino acids long.

The chain recombines TRBV6-6 with TRBJ2-1; 8 nucleotides align to TRBD1. This CDR3 has 14 residues. The V and J ends lost 7 bases and 4 bases, in that order; junction bases with no gene match: 6. In germline, CDR1 is MNHNY, CDR2 SVGAGI (reference sequence). The CDR3 DNA reads TGTGCCAGCAACGCCGGGACAGGATACAATGAGCAGTTCTTC. Amino acids: CASNAGTGYNEQFF.